The entry that follows covers one TCR beta chain sequence. Its antigen is undetermined. The data are from a study of cytomegalovirus exposure and HLA in healthy donors. Study-wide findings and caveats: Reportedly, diagnosis of cytomegalovirus status by the classifier showed high specificity and sensitivity. Apparent HLA restriction characterized most CMV-associated TCR beta chains in a later analysis.

The V gene end was trimmed by 1 base and the J gene end by 6 bases; junction bases not matched to a gene: 6. The germline gives CDR1 SGHDN, CDR2 FVKESK. The CDR3 length is 16 residues. The PCR ran on 60 Vbeta and 13 Jbeta primers. Profiled with immunoSEQ multiplex PCR; TCRdb holds only in-frame clones, not every one. The sample features about 39,000 clones, with about 3% in its top ten. The chain carries TRBV14 and TRBJ1-1; TRBD1 agrees at 12 bases. The source of this sequence is a woman aged 30 to 39 in good health and CMV-seropositive. The sample taken for sequencing was PBMCs. The CDR3 region is CASSQVGGTGGPEAFF. CDR3 coding DNA: TGTGCCAGCAGCCAAGTCGGAGGGACAGGGGGCCCTGAAGCTTTCTTT.